These 21 T cell receptor beta chains share one sample of origin, sequenced in a study of cytomegalovirus exposure and HLA in healthy donors. Use of 60 Vbeta and 13 Jbeta primers characterized the PCR. The method was immunoSEQ multiplex PCR; TCRdb's version includes in-frame clones alone and lacks a portion of them. The table shows 60,000 to 70,000 clones, with roughly 73% occurring only once. Sequencing was carried out using PBMCs. The receptors were sampled from a man aged 35 to 55 in good health and CMV-seronegative.

This chain links TRBV5-4 with TRBJ2-1; D is uncertain. This CDR3 comprises 15 residues. Trimming pared 3 bases from V and 0 bases from J, leaving 10 bases between. Germline V gene lookup returns CDR1 SGHNT and CDR2 YYREEE (reference sequence). CDR3 sequence (DNA): TGTGCCAGCAGCTCAACAGTGAGCTCCTACAATGAGCAGTTCTTC. Encoded protein: CASSSTVSSYNEQFF.

The chain couples TRBV28 to TRBJ1-2; 7 bases match TRBD1. The length of the CDR3 is 12 residues. CDR1 MDHEN and CDR2 SYDVKM come from the germline V gene. V was pared by 6 bases and J by 5 bases, with 3 bases of the junction left unmatched. CDR3 sequence: CASSHRGYGYTF. CDR3 nucleotides: TGTGCCAGCAGCCACAGGGGTTATGGCTACACCTTC.

This chain uses TRBV28 with TRBJ2-1; 11 bases are shared with TRBD1. CDR3 length: 16 amino acids. V trimming: 2 bases; J trimming: 3 bases; junction bases outside the gene matches: 3. Germline V CDR1 and CDR2: MDHEN, SYDVKM. CDR3 nucleotides: TGTGCCAGCAGTTTAGGGGGGACAGGGGGCTACAATGAGCAGTTCTTC. Protein product: CASSLGGTGGYNEQFF.

This chain uses TRBV6-1 with TRBJ1-2, with D maybe TRBD1 (6 bases). V gave up 4 bases and J gave up 7 bases, with 22 bases separating them. CDR1 and CDR2 from the germline V gene are MNHNS and SASEGT. The CDR3 runs to 16 residues. The CDR3 DNA follows: TGTGCCAGCAGTGGTATACGCTGGGGGGGGGCGGGTGGCTACACCTTC. Amino acid sequence: CASSGIRWGGAGGYTF.

The J gene is TRBJ1-2, the V gene TRBV28; D not resolved. CDR1 and CDR2 (germline): MDHEN, SYDVKM. Trimming removed 5 bases at V and 2 bases at J, with 18 bases between. This CDR3 has 16 residues. The CDR3 DNA reads TGTGCCAGCAGTGGGTACAGTGGGCCGAAGAACTATGGCTACACCTTC. This codes for CASSGYSGPKNYGYTF.

V usage is TRBV28 and J usage is TRBJ1-5, with D maybe TRBD1 (6 bases). The CDR3 consists of 15 residues. Germline V gene data show CDR1 as MDHEN and CDR2 as SYDVKM. Trimming stripped 6 bases from V and 4 bases from J, with 16 bases between. The CDR3 protein is CASRYPGGANQPQHF. The CDR3 DNA reads TGTGCCAGCAGGTACCCCGGGGGGGCGAATCAGCCCCAGCATTTT.

This chain connects TRBV9 to TRBJ2-2; 9 bases are a match to TRBD1. Looked up from germline, CDR1 is SGDLS and CDR2 is YYNGEE. The V and J ends lost 4 bases and 4 bases, in that order; junction bases with no gene match: 8. The CDR3 contains 16 residues. The CDR3 reads CASSPGQGGSTGELFF. CDR3 bases: TGTGCCAGCAGCCCGGGACAGGGAGGAAGCACCGGGGAGCTGTTTTTT.

This chain uses TRBV7-3 with TRBJ2-3, with 10 bases aligning to TRBD2. The length of the CDR3 is 14 residues. The germline V gene encodes CDR1 SGHTA and CDR2 FQGTGA. Trimming removed 8 bases from V and 4 bases from J; junction bases left unmatched: 6. The CDR3 nucleotides read TGTGCCAGCTCCAGCGGGGGGGCGGCAGATACGCAGTATTTT. Its translation is CASSSGGAADTQYF.

The chain employs TRBV7-6 and TRBJ1-2, with D tentatively TRBD1 (6 bases). With 5 bases removed from V and 8 bases from J, the gap between germline ends came to 15 bases. The CDR3 extends over 13 amino acids. The germline V gene has CDR1 SGHVS and CDR2 FNYEAQ. As DNA, the CDR3 is TGTGCCAGCAGCCCTAATAAAGGGGGAGGCTACACCTTC. Translated: CASSPNKGGGYTF.

About this clone: The sample holds other DNA sequences that translate to the same CDR3. The rearrangement links TRBV10-3 to TRBJ1-6; 8 nucleotides align to TRBD1. Per the germline V gene, CDR1 is ENHRY and CDR2 is SYGVKD. V lost 6 bases to trimming and J lost 5 bases; unmatched junction nucleotides: 6. This CDR3 is built from 15 residues. This CDR3 reads CAIRGQGADNSPLHF. CDR3 bases: TGTGCCATCAGGGGGCAGGGGGCGGATAATTCACCCCTCCACTTT.

About this clone: Other DNA sequences in the same sample also yield this CDR3. The chain uses TRBV28 and TRBJ2-2, with 9 bases lining up with TRBD2. Germline assignment: CDR1 MDHEN and CDR2 SYDVKM. The V and J ends lost 6 bases and 6 bases, in that order; junction bases with no gene match: 8. This CDR3 region has 15 residues. CDR3 region: CASSSGLAPPGELFF. The CDR3, as DNA: TGTGCCAGCAGCTCGGGACTAGCCCCTCCCGGGGAGCTGTTTTTT.

The CDR3: CASSIGGREKETQYF. CDR3 DNA sequence: TGTGCCAGCAGTATAGGCGGCAGAGAGAAAGAGACCCAGTACTTC. The chain employs TRBV2 and TRBJ2-5; D is unclear. There are 15 residues in the CDR3. V lost 5 bases, J lost 3 bases, and 16 bases lay in between. The germline V gene has CDR1 SNHLY and CDR2 FYNNEI.

The chain has TRBV5-1 and TRBJ1-6; weak D call: TRBD1 (6 bases). This CDR3 comprises 16 residues. Germline CDR1 reads SGHRS; CDR2 reads YFSETQ. With 4 bases removed from V and 3 bases from J, the gap between germline ends came to 14 bases. This CDR3 is CASSPGGRNYNSPLHF. For the CDR3, the DNA is TGCGCCAGCAGCCCGGGGGGCAGAAACTATAATTCACCCCTCCACTTT.

This sequence joins TRBV15 and TRBJ1-1, with D perhaps matching TRBD1 (6 bases). V lost 0 bases, J lost 6 bases, and 14 bases lay in between. The CDR3 is made up of 15 amino acids. Germline V CDR1 and CDR2: LNHNV, YYDKDF (reference sequence). CDR3 sequence reads: CATSRDPGAVAEAFF. CDR3 nucleotides: TGTGCCACCAGCAGAGATCCAGGGGCGGTGGCTGAAGCTTTCTTT.

The chain carries TRBV14 and TRBJ2-5; D gene ambiguous. This CDR3 contains 14 residues. V was trimmed by 3 bases and J by 4 bases, leaving 12 bases between them. Germline CDR1 is SGHDN and CDR2 is FVKESK. The CDR3 loop reads CASSQSLNLETQYF. For the CDR3, the DNA is TGTGCCAGCAGCCAGAGCCTGAACCTAGAGACCCAGTACTTC. The entire variable domain, with the rest obtained from reference TRBV14 and TRBJ2-5, is as follows: EAGVTQFPSHSVIEKGQTVTLRCDPISGHDNLYWYRRVMGKEIKFLLHFVKESKQDESGMPNNRFLAERTGGTYSTLKVQPAELEDSGVYFCASSQSLNLETQYFGPGTRLLVL.

The count of this clone is one. A junction end diverges from the germline sequence, so it may reflect a read error. This rearrangement joins TRBV7-9 to TRBJ2-1, with 10 bases identical to TRBD1. Germline CDR1 is SEHNR and CDR2 is FQNEAQ (reference sequence). The CDR3 sequence is 16 residues long. CDR3 amino acids: CSSSLGDRGSYNEQFF. The CDR3, as DNA: TGTTCCAGCAGCTTAGGGGACAGGGGATCCTACAATGAGCAGTTCTTC.

This clone was detected a few times. The V and J genes are TRBV2 and TRBJ2-6; no reliable D call. The CDR3 extends over 15 amino acids. Germline V gene lookup returns CDR1 SNHLY and CDR2 FYNNEI. V was cut by 5 bases and J by 4 bases, with 12 bases left in between. For the CDR3, the DNA is TGTGCCAGCAGTTCGACCCCAGGCGGGGCCAACGTCCTGACTTTC. As protein: CASSSTPGGANVLTF.

The rearrangement uses TRBV5-1 and TRBJ1-5; TRBD1 is a possible D gene (5 bases). The CDR3 sequence is 15 residues long. CDR1 is SGHRS and CDR2 is YFSETQ in the germline V gene. V gave up 0 bases and J gave up 1 base, with 8 bases separating them. CDR3 nucleotides: TGCGCCAGCAGCTTGGAGGGGATCAGCAATCAGCCCCAGCATTTT. Translation: CASSLEGISNQPQHF. The complete variable domain, with remaining parts taken from reference TRBV5-1 and TRBJ1-5, reads KAGVTQTPRYLIKTRGQQVTLSCSPISGHRSVSWYQQTPGQGLQFLFEYFSETQRNKGNFPGRFSGRQFSNSRSEMNVSTLELGDSALYLCASSLEGISNQPQHFGDGTRLSIL.

This CDR3 is CASNSQGRGTQYF. As DNA, the CDR3 is TGTGCCAGCAACAGTCAGGGGCGCGGGACGCAGTATTTT. The J gene is TRBJ2-3, the V gene TRBV27; possibly TRBD1 for D (6 bases). Germline V gene sequence: CDR1 MNHEY, CDR2 SMNVEV (reference sequence). This CDR3 contains 13 residues. Between the trimmed V and J ends, which lost 7 bases and 9 bases, there was a span of 17 bases.

V is TRBV7-9 and J is TRBJ2-5; D not resolved. In germline, CDR1 is SEHNR, CDR2 FQNEAQ (reference sequence). This CDR3 has 13 amino acids. Trimming removed 5 bases at V and 5 bases at J, with 12 bases between. The DNA of the CDR3 is TGTGCCAGCAGCCGCCCTGGCTTGGAGACCCAGTACTTC. Translating it yields CASSRPGLETQYF.

This chain links TRBV6-5 with TRBJ2-7; TRBD2 matches 8 bases. After removal of 7 bases from V and 6 bases from J, the junction contained 11 bases not matched to a gene. Per the germline V gene, CDR1 is MNHEY and CDR2 is SVGAGI. This CDR3 spans 14 amino acids. CDR3 nucleotide sequence: TGTGCCAGCAACGGGGGACTAGGGGCCGGCGAGCAGTACTTC. It codes for CASNGGLGAGEQYF.